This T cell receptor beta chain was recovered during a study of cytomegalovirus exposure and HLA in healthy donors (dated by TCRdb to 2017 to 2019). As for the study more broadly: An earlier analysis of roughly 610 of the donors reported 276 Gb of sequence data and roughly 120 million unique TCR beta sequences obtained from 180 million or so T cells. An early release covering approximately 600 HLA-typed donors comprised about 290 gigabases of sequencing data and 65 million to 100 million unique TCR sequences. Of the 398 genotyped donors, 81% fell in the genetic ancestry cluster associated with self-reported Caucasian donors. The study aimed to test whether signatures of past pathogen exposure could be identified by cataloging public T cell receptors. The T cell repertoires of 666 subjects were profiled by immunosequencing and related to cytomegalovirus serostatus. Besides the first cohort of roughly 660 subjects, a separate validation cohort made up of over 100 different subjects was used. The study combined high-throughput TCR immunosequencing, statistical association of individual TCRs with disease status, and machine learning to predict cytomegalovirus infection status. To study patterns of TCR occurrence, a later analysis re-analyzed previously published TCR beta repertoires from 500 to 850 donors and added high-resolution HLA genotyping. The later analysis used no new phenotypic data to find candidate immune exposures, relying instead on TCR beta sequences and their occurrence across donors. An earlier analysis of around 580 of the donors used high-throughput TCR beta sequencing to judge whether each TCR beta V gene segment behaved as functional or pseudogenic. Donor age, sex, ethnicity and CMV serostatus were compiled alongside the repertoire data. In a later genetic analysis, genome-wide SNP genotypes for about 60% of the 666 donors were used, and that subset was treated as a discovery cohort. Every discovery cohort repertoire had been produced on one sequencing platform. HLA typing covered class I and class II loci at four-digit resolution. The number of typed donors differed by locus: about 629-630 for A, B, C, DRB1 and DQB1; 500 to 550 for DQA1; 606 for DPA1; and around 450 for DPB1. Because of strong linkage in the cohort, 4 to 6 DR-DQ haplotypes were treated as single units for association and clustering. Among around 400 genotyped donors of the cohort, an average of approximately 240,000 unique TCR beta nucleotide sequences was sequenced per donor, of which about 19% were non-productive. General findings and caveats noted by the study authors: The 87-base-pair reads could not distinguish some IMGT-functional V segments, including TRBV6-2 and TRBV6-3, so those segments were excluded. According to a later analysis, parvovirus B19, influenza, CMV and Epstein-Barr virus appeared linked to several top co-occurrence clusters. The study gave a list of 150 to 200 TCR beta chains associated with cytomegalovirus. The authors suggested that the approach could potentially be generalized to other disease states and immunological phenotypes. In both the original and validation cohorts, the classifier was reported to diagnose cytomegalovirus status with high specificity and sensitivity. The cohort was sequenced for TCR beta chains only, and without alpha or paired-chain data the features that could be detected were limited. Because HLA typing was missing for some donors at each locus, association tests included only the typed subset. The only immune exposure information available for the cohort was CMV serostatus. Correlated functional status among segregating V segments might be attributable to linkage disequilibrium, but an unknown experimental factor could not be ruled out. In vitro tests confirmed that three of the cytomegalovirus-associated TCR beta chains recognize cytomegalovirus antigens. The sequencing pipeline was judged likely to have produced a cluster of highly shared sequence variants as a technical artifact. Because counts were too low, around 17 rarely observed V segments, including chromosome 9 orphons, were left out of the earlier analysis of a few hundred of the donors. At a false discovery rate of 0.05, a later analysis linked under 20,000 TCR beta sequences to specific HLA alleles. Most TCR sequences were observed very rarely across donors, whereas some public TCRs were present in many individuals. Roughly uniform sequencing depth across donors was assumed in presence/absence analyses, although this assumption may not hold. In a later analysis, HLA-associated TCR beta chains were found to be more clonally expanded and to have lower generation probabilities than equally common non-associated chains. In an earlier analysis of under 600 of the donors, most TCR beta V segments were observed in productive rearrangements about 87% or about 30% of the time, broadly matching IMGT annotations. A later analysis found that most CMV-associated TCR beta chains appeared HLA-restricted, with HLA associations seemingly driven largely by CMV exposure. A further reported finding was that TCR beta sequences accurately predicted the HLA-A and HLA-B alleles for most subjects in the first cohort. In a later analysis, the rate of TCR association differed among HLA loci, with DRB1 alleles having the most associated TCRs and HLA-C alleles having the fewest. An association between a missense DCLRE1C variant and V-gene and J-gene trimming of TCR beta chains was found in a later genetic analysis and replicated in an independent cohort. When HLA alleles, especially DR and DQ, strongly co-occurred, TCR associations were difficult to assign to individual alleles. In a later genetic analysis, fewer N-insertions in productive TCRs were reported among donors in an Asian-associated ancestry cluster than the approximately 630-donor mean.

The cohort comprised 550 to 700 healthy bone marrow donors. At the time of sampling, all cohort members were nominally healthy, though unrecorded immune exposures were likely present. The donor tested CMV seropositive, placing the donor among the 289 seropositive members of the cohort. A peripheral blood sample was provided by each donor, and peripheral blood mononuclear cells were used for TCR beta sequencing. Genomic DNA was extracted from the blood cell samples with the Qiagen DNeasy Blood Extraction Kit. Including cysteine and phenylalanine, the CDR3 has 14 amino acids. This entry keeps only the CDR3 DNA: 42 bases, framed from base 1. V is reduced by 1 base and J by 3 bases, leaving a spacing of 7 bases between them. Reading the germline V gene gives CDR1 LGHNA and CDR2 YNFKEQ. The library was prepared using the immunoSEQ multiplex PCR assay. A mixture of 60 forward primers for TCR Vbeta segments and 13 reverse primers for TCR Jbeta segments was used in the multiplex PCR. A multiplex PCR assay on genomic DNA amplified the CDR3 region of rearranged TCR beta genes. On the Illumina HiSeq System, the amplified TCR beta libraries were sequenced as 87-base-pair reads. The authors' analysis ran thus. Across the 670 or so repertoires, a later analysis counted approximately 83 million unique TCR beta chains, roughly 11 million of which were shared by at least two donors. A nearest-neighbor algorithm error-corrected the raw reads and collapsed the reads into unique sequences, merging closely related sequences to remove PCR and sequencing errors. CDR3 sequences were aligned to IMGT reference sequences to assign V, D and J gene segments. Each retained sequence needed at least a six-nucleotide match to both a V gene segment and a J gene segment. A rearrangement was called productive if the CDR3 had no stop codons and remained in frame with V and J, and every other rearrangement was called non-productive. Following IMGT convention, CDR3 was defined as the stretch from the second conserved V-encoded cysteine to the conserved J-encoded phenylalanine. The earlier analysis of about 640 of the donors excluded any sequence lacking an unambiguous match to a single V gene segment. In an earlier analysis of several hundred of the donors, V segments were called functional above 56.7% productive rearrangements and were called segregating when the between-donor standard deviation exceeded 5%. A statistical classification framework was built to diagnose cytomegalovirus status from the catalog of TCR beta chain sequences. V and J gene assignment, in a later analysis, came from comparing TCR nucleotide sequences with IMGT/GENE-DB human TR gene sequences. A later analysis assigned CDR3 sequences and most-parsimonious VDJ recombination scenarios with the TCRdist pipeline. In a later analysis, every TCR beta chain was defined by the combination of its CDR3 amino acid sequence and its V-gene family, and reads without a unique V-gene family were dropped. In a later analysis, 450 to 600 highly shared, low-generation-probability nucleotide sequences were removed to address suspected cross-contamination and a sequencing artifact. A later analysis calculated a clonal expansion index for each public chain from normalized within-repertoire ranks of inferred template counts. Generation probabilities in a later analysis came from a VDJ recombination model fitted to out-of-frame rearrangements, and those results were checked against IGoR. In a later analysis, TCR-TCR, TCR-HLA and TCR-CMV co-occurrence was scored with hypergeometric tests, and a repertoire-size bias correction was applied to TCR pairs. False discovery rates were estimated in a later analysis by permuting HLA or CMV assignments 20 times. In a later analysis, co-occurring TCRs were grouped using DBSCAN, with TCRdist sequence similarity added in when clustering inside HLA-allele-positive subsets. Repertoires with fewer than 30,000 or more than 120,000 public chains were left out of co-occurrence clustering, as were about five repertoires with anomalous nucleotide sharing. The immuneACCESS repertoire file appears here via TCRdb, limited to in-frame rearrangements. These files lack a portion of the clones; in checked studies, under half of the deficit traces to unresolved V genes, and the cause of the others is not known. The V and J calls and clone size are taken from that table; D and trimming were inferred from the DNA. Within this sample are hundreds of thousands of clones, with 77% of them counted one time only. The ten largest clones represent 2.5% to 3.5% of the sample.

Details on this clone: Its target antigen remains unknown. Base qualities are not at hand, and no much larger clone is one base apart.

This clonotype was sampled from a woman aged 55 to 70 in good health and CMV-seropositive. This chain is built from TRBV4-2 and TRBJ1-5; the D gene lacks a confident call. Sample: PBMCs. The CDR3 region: CASSQGGDNQPQHF. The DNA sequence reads TGTGCCAGCAGCCAAGGCGGTGACAATCAGCCCCAGCATTTT.